These 15 T cell receptor beta chains share one sample of origin, sequenced in a study of T-cell reconstitution after alpha-beta-depleted transplantation in children. Using unique molecular identifiers, the investigators prepared the TCRbeta library. Each CDR3 protein gets one entry after TCRdb re-called the PCR reads with MiXCR. Here the sample spans hundreds of thousands of distinct CDR3 sequences, 13% being singletons. The specimen comprised PBMCs, mostly from graft donor cells, sampled 360 days after TCRalphabeta/CD19-depleted stem cell transplant. Receptors were obtained from a male patient younger than 18 who had a stem cell transplant for acute myeloid leukemia, so the T cells may come from the graft donor.

This clonotype turned up a few times. V usage is TRBV7-2 and J usage is TRBJ2-3; 12 nucleotides line up with TRBD2. The V and J ends lost 3 bases and 0 bases, in that order; junction bases with no gene match: 22. The CDR3 runs 23 residues. Germline V lookup: CDR1 SGHTA, CDR2 FQGNSA. CDR3 region: CASSFPAPGLAGFLGASTDTQYF. The CDR3 DNA reads TGTGCCAGCAGCTTTCCCGCTCCGGGACTAGCGGGCTTCCTAGGTGCTAGCACAGATACGCAGTATTTT.

In this sample, this clonotype turned up a few times. The rearrangement uses TRBV19 and TRBJ1-5; 10 nucleotides agree with TRBD1. Germline assignment: CDR1 LNHDA and CDR2 SQIVND (reference sequence). There are 17 residues in the CDR3. Trimming took 3 bases from V and 4 from J; bases not matched to a gene: 9. CDR3 coding DNA: TGTGCCAGTAGTATGGGACAGGGGTTTCTTCGGAATCAGCCCCAGCATTTT. Translating gives CASSMGQGFLRNQPQHF.

V is TRBV12-3 or TRBV12-4 and J is TRBJ2-7, with a tentative D call TRBD1 (7 bases). The CDR3 loop spans 15 amino acids. V lost 6 bases and J lost 4, with 19 bases in between. This CDR3 is CASSSGTVGGYEQYF. The CDR3 coding sequence is TGTGCCAGCAGCTCCGGGACAGTGGGGGGATACGAGCAGTACTTC.

This clonotype was seen more than once but under ten times. The chain recombines TRBV12-3 or TRBV12-4 with TRBJ1-5; TRBD1 agrees at 7 bases. The CDR3 runs 13 residues. V lost 5 bases and J lost 12; bases outside the gene matches: 10. The CDR3 spells CASSGDSPQGQHF. Written as DNA, the CDR3 is TGTGCCAGCAGTGGGGACAGCCCTCAGGGCCAGCATTTT.

The V and J genes are TRBV7-9 and TRBJ1-5; possibly TRBD1 for D (5 bases). The CDR3 is 15 residues long. CDR1 and CDR2 (germline): SEHNR, FQNEAQ (reference sequence). The ends were cut back, 5 bases at V and 2 bases at J, with 13 bases in the middle. This CDR3 reads CASSPEGMGNQPQHF. Here the CDR3 DNA reads TGTGCCAGCAGCCCGGAGGGGATGGGCAATCAGCCCCAGCATTTT.

The chain carries TRBV7-2 and TRBJ2-4, with 9 positions matching TRBD2. The V segment lost 4 bases and the J segment 3 bases; nucleotides outside the gene matches: 10. This CDR3 spans 17 amino acids. The germline CDR1 and CDR2 sequences are SGHTA and FQGNSA. The CDR3 DNA reads TGTGCCAGCAGCTACGGAGGCCTAGCGGGAAACAAAAACATTCAGTACTTC. As protein: CASSYGGLAGNKNIQYF.

This chain joins TRBV12-3 or TRBV12-4 and TRBJ2-7, with D possibly TRBD1 on 6 matching bases. The ends were cut back, 6 bases at V and 7 bases at J, with 16 bases in the middle. CDR3 length: 13 residues. The CDR3 coding sequence is TGTGCCAGCAGGGGGGACACGCCTGTGGAGCAGTACTTC. Translating it yields CASRGDTPVEQYF.

This clonotype was counted between two and nine times. The chain uses TRBV12-5 and TRBJ2-3; 8 positions match TRBD1. The CDR3 extends over 16 amino acids. V trimming: 5 bases; J trimming: 1 base; junction bases outside the gene matches: 8. Germline V lookup: CDR1 LGHNT, CDR2 FRNRAP. In DNA form, the CDR3 reads TGTGCTAGTGGTCCGTCAGGGGGCTACGGCACAGATACGCAGTATTTT. Its translation: CASGPSGGYGTDTQYF.

The rearrangement joins TRBV28 to TRBJ2-1; 10 bases match TRBD2. CDR3 size: 15 residues. Germline loops: CDR1 MDHEN, CDR2 SYDVKM. The V and J ends lost 7 bases and 0 bases, in that order; junction bases with no gene match: 3. For the CDR3, the DNA is TGTGCCAGCAATCCTAGCGGGAGCTCCTACAATGAGCAGTTCTTC. Its translation: CASNPSGSSYNEQFF.

Note on this clonotype: At one end, the junction sequence differs from germline, possibly due to a read error. The chain uses TRBV19 and TRBJ1-5; no reliable D call. The CDR3 totals 14 residues. The germline V gene has CDR1 LNHDA and CDR2 SQIVND (reference sequence). The CDR3 sequence: CASSDTPSNKPQHF. CDR3 DNA sequence: TGTGCCAGTAGCGACACACCAAGCAATAAGCCCCAGCATTTT.

There are a few counts of this clonotype. The genes are TRBV5-1 and TRBJ1-6; a weak D match, TRBD1 (5 bases). Germline CDR1 and CDR2: SGHRS and YFSETQ. The V and J ends lost 4 bases and 8 bases respectively, with 25 bases between them. The CDR3 length is 18 residues. CDR3 DNA: TGCGCCAGCAGCCCGTTACCCGGGACTCGGGGCGGGGATTCACCCCTCCACTTT. Translated, it gives CASSPLPGTRGGDSPLHF.

The chain couples TRBV28 to TRBJ1-5; 9 positions match TRBD1. In germline, CDR1 is MDHEN, CDR2 SYDVKM. The V segment lost 6 bases and the J segment 7 bases; nucleotides outside the gene matches: 10. The CDR3 covers 15 residues. CDR3 amino acids: CASRDRDRVRQPQHF. The CDR3 bases are TGTGCCAGCAGGGACCGGGACAGGGTTCGGCAGCCCCAGCATTTT.

Many counts were recorded for this clonotype. This rearrangement joins TRBV5-1 to TRBJ2-1, with 16 positions matching TRBD2. CDR3 length: 20 amino acids. J lost 6 bases, V lost 2 bases, and 14 bases had no gene match. Germline CDR1 reads SGHRS; CDR2 reads YFSETQ. The CDR3 bases are TGCGCCAGCAGCTTTAGGAAGGGACTAGCGGGAGGGCCCGTGTTCAATGAGCAGTTCTTC. As protein: CASSFRKGLAGGPVFNEQFF.

This clonotype was counted between two and nine times. The rearrangement links TRBV9 to TRBJ2-1, with 7 bases that match TRBD1. This CDR3 is built from 18 residues. Germline V gene sequence: CDR1 SGDLS, CDR2 YYNGEE. V shed 0 bases, J shed 0 bases, and the junction held 9 bases outside the gene matches. CDR3 coding DNA: TGTGCCAGCAGCGTAGCGGGACAGCTACCGAGCTCCTACAATGAGCAGTTCTTC. It encodes CASSVAGQLPSSYNEQFF.

This clonotype was recorded a few times. This sequence joins TRBV20-1 and TRBJ2-1; TRBD2 aligns across 12 bases. Germline V CDR1 and CDR2: DFQATT, SNEGSKA (reference sequence). The CDR3 is made up of 13 amino acids. V lost 4 bases to trimming and J lost 7 bases; unmatched junction nucleotides: 2. The CDR3 loop is CSAKTSGSNEQFF. The DNA for the CDR3 is TGCAGTGCTAAGACTAGCGGGAGTAATGAGCAGTTCTTC.